The 11 T cell receptor beta chains below were found in one sample sequenced in a study of blood T cell repertoires in COVID-19. Profiled with immunoSEQ multiplex PCR; TCRdb holds only in-frame clones, not every one. This repertoire shows 45,000 to 55,000 clones, around 78% found once; its top ten account for approximately 15%. Sequencing input: peripheral blood. The receptor source for this set is a human donor with active or convalescent COVID-19. The donor label of this sample is uncertain.

The chain links TRBV5-1 to TRBJ1-5, with TRBD1 matching over 7 bases. Germline-derived CDR1 and CDR2 are SGHRS and YFSETQ. The J segment lost 6 bases and the V segment lost 0 bases, leaving 6 bases of the junction unmatched. The CDR3 is 15 amino acids. CDR3 residues: CASSLDGTVTQPQHF. The CDR3 bases are TGCGCCAGCAGCTTGGACGGGACAGTGACTCAGCCCCAGCATTTT.

The rearrangement uses TRBV28 and TRBJ1-4; TRBD1 is a possible D gene (6 bases). The CDR3 is 17 residues long. Germline CDR1 is MDHEN and CDR2 is SYDVKM. V was pared by 4 bases and J by 7 bases, with 22 bases between. The CDR3 coding sequence is TGTGCCAGCAGTTCCCCAGATTTGGGGACAAAGGGTGAAAAACTGTTTTTT. It codes for CASSSPDLGTKGEKLFF.

CDR3 sequence (DNA): TGTGCCACCAGTGATTTGGGGAACGGGAGAAGTACAGATACGCAGTATTTT. Its protein product is CATSDLGNGRSTDTQYF. This chain connects TRBV24-1 to TRBJ2-3, with D possibly being TRBD2 (6 bases). This CDR3 contains 17 residues. V was clipped by 0 bases and J by 3 bases, with 15 bases between them. Germline CDR1 reads KGHDR; CDR2 reads SFDVKD.

V gene TRBV9 combines with J gene TRBJ1-4; 7 nucleotides match TRBD1. Trimming took 4 bases from V and 7 from J; bases not matched to a gene: 7. The germline V gene has CDR1 SGDLS and CDR2 YYNGEE. The CDR3 sequence is 14 residues long. The CDR3: CASSPGTVGEKLFF. The CDR3, as DNA: TGTGCCAGCAGCCCCGGGACAGTGGGTGAAAAACTGTTTTTT.

J is TRBJ2-7 and V is TRBV10-3; 11 bases line up with TRBD2. This CDR3 region has 14 residues. With 3 bases clipped from V and 5 bases from J, the junction kept 3 bases outside the gene matches. Germline CDR1 ENHRY, CDR2 SYGVKD. CDR3 amino acids: CAISELAGADEQYF. The CDR3 DNA sequence: TGTGCCATCAGTGAACTAGCGGGAGCGGACGAGCAGTACTTC.

The V call is TRBV5-1, the J call TRBJ2-1; D not resolved. This CDR3 spans 14 amino acids. In germline, CDR1 is SGHRS, CDR2 YFSETQ. The V end was cut by 0 bases, the J end by 0 bases, with 4 bases between. The CDR3 loop is CASSLGGSYNEQFF. For the CDR3, the DNA is TGCGCCAGCAGCTTGGGAGGCTCCTACAATGAGCAGTTCTTC.

The chain links TRBV3-1 (or the pseudogene TRBV3-2) to TRBJ2-5; a weak D match, TRBD1 (6 bases). The CDR3 runs 15 residues. The V end was cut by 1 base, the J end by 4 bases, with 13 bases between. Germline loops: CDR1 LGHDT, CDR2 YNNKEL (reference sequence). CDR3 residues: CASSQASWGRETQYF. CDR3 nucleotide sequence: TGTGCCAGCAGCCAAGCGTCGTGGGGGCGAGAGACCCAGTACTTC.

The chain has TRBV28 and TRBJ1-2, with D tentatively TRBD1 (6 bases). Germline lookup yields CDR1 MDHEN and CDR2 SYDVKM. The V end lost 5 bases, the J end lost 0 bases, and 7 bases lay between the germline ends. CDR3 length equals 13 residues. The CDR3, as DNA: TGTGCCAGCAGTGGGACACCTAACTATGGCTACACCTTC. As protein: CASSGTPNYGYTF.

By share of the sample, this clone is medium-sized. CDR3 region: CASSVVPESGYTF. The CDR3 region has the DNA TGTGCCAGCAGCGTAGTCCCCGAGTCCGGCTACACCTTC. This rearrangement joins TRBV9 to TRBJ1-2; D gene ambiguous. V gave up 0 bases and J gave up 8 bases, with 11 bases separating them. The germline V gene has CDR1 SGDLS and CDR2 YYNGEE. The CDR3 spans 13 residues.

The chain carries TRBV9 and TRBJ2-5, with D maybe TRBD1 (6 bases). Germline CDR1 and CDR2: SGDLS and YYNGEE. Deletions cut 4 bases from V and 0 bases from J, with 10 bases between. The CDR3 runs 14 residues. The CDR3: CASSPRQDQETQYF. CDR3 sequence (DNA): TGTGCCAGCAGCCCGAGACAGGACCAAGAGACCCAGTACTTC.

This clone was found a few times. This chain uses TRBV24-1 with TRBJ2-1; D uncertain. The CDR3 loop spans 13 amino acids. V was shortened by 2 bases and J by 6 bases, with 7 bases between the two germline ends. Germline lookup yields CDR1 KGHDR and CDR2 SFDVKD. The CDR3 region is CATSDSAPNEQFF. As DNA, the CDR3 is TGTGCCACCAGTGATTCTGCGCCCAATGAGCAGTTCTTC.